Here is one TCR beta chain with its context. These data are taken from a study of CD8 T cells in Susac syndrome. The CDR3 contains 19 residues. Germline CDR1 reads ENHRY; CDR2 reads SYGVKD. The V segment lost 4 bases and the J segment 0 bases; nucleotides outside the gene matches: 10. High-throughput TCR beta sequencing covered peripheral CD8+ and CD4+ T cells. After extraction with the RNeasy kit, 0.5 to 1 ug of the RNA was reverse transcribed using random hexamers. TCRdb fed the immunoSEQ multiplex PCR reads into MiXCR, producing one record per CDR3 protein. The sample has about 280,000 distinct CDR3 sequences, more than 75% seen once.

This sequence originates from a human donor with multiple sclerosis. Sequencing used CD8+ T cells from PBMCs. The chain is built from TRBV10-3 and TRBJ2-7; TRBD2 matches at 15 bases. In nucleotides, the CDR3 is TGTGCCATCAGTGTCACCGGGACTAGCGGGAGGTCCCCCTCCTACGAGCAGTACTTC. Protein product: CAISVTGTSGRSPSYEQYF.